This TCR beta chain was observed in a study of immune cell composition in non-small cell lung cancer (dated by TCRdb to 2017 to 2019). Context from the whole study: Histologic subtype, mostly lung adenocarcinoma or squamous cell carcinoma, was determined with H&E together with p63, CK5, Napsin A and TTF-1 immunohistochemistry. A handful of tumour specimens with TCR-beta data were of rare histological subtypes and were excluded from the subtype comparisons. For supplementary cohort #1, made up of nine to ten lung adenocarcinoma cases, paired tumour/lung TCR-beta sequencing was done and TIL populations were generated so that tumour reactivity could be assessed. Using Adaptive Biotechnologies, the researchers ran TCR-beta sequencing on some 34 paired NSCLC tumour and non-adjacent lung specimens, along with 20 to 30 tumour-only specimens. What the authors observed across the whole study: In fewer than 12 adenocarcinoma cases, maximal tumour-associated clone frequency correlated strongly with TIL tumour reactivity, whereas overall clonality did not. Only ten or so cases were included in the reactivity cohort, and sequence sharing between tumour-reactive clones and the dominant in vivo tumour-associated clones was not shown. No significant correlation was found between smoking pack-years and tumour TCR-beta clonality. Nearly half of NSCLC cases had tumour-associated clones >0.5%, found in around a third of adenocarcinomas compared with around 68% of squamous carcinomas.

Normal lung samples came from the same patient and consisted of non-adjacent lung tissue collected as far from the tumour as possible, at a distance of at least 3 cm. Frozen aliquots of unsorted single-cell suspensions were used for genomic DNA extraction with the QIAamp DNA kit. Tissues arrived within 2 hours after resection and were immediately processed into single-cell suspensions. Tissue was broken up mechanically, digested enzymatically with DNase I, collagenase I and hyaluronidase for 25 to 35 minutes at 37 degrees C, and then filtered and RBC-lysed. CDR1 and CDR2, looked up from the germline V gene, are SGDLS and YYNGEE. V gives up 0 bases and J gives up 8 bases, and the segment between their germline ends measures 14 bases. The CDR3 numbers 14 residues from cysteine through phenylalanine. The sequence is cut down to CDR3 DNA, 42 bases in frame from base 1. Comment on this clone: The antigen it binds to is not known. Per-base qualities were not stored, and no clone one base away is much larger.

TCR-beta CDR3 regions were amplified from genomic DNA by a two-step multiplex PCR, with the second step adding Illumina-compatible adaptors. TCR-beta immunosequencing was carried out on an Illumina platform through the commercial immunoSEQ service. Turning to the authors' computational methods: Repertoires were described by productive clonality and by Top 10 Clones, which is the percentage of T-cell templates coming from the ten most frequent sequences. Productive clonality had a range of 0 to 1, where 1 means a monoclonal population. Tumour-associated clones were defined as sequences comprising at least 0.1% of tumour T-cell templates but absent from matched non-adjacent lung, identified via log10 scatter plots. Student's t-tests were used for two-group comparisons, ANOVA for comparisons across stages, and linear regression for relationships, with analyses done in GraphPad Prism7 and R. Not all clones reach the TCRdb copy of this immuneACCESS table, which keeps in-frame sequences only. Checked studies attribute under half of the gap to unresolved V genes and leave the rest unexplained. V and J calls and clone size come straight from that table; D and trimming were deduced from the DNA. Counted in this sample were 400 or so clones; 65% to 80% of them appeared once. Under 7.5% of the sample is in the top ten clones.

In this chain, TRBV9 is recombined with TRBJ1-1; the D gene is possibly TRBD1, with 5 bases matching. The source of this sequence is a human donor with non-small cell lung cancer. The sequencing input was non-adjacent lung tissue. For the CDR3, the sequence is CASSVGRRGSEAFF. The DNA is as follows: TGTGCCAGCAGCGTAGGACGGAGGGGCTCGGAAGCTTTCTTT.